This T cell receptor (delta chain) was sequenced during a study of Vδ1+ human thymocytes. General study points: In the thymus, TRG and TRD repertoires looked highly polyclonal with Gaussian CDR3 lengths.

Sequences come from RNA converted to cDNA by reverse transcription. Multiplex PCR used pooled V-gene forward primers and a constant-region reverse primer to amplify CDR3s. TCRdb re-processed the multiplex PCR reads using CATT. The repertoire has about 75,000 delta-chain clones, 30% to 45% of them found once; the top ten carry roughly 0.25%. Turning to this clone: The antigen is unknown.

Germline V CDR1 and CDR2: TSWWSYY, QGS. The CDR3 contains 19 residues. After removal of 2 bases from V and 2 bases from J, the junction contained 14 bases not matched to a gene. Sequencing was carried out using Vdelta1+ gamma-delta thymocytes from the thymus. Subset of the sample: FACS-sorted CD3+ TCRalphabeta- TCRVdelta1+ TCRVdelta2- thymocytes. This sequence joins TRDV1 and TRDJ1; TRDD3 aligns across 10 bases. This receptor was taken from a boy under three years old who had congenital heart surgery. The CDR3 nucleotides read TGTGCTCTTGGGGAATGTTATCTTCAGTACTGGGGGATGACCGATAAACTCATCTTT. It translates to CALGECYLQYWGMTDKLIF.